The text below deals with one T cell receptor beta chain. The source of the sample is a study of blood T cell repertoires in COVID-19. TCRdb keeps only in-frame clones here, not all; method: immunoSEQ multiplex PCR. The sample holds more than 100,000 clones; around 88% are singletons and the top ten take about 3%. Input material: peripheral blood. This clonotype originated in a human donor in a cohort sampled during active COVID-19.

The CDR3 DNA sequence: TGCGCCAGCAGCTTGGAGGTGGGACTGGATACGCAGTATTTT. It yields the protein CASSLEVGLDTQYF. V gene TRBV5-1 combines with J gene TRBJ2-3; D perhaps matches TRBD2 (6 bases). Germline CDR1 and CDR2: SGHRS and YFSETQ. V was pared by 0 bases and J by 6 bases, with 11 bases between. The CDR3 is 14 residues long.